This T cell receptor (beta chain) came from a study of T cell responses to AZD1222 COVID-19 vaccine. Study-wide results and limits: Unmutated regions of variants are reportedly targeted by nearly half of spike-specific TCRs. Clonal diversity may have been underestimated in mostly white British donors. Baseline serology detected seropositivity in only a handful of AZD1222 recipients.

Clones were read by immunoSEQ multiplex PCR, and TCRdb kept only the in-frame ones, dropping some. The table has about 110,000 clones, 82% seen once. As to this clone: What it recognizes is unknown.

Germline V gene data show CDR1 as SGHNT and CDR2 as YYREEE (reference sequence). V lost 4 bases and J lost 13, with 18 bases in between. This CDR3 region has 13 residues. The genes are TRBV5-4 and TRBJ2-1, with D possibly TRBD2 on 6 matching bases. Source: peripheral blood, taken on day 0 of AZD1222 vaccination. The TCR sequence derives from an adult in good health. In DNA, the CDR3 is TGTGCCAGCAGCCATAATATACGGGACTTCCAGTTCTTC. Amino acid sequence: CASSHNIRDFQFF.